These 20 T cell receptor beta chains share one sample of origin, sequenced in a study of cytomegalovirus exposure and HLA in healthy donors. It was with 60 Vbeta and 13 Jbeta primers that the PCR ran. Assay: immunoSEQ multiplex PCR; the TCRdb copy retains only in-frame clones and omits some. Its table records about 200,000 clones. Sequencing input: PBMCs. These receptors originate from a girl aged 2-10 years in good health and CMV-seropositive.

The V and J genes are TRBV28 and TRBJ1-3, with 7 bases aligning to TRBD1. The CDR3 runs 13 residues. Trimming took 2 bases from V and 8 from J; bases not matched to a gene: 3. The V gene's germline CDR1 is MDHEN and CDR2 SYDVKM. CDR3 sequence: CASSLTGEYTIYF. The CDR3 DNA follows: TGTGCCAGCAGTTTAACAGGGGAATACACCATATATTTT.

The V and J genes are TRBV4-1 and TRBJ1-1; D gene unclear. Germline CDR1 reads MGHRA; CDR2 reads YSYEKL. The V and J ends lost 1 base and 5 bases respectively, with 8 bases between them. The CDR3 loop spans 13 amino acids. As DNA, the CDR3 is TGCGCCAGCAGCCAAGTCGGAGGTACTGAAGCTTTCTTT. This encodes CASSQVGGTEAFF.

The J gene is TRBJ1-4, the V gene TRBV19; tentative D call: TRBD1 (5 bases). The CDR3 length is 15 residues. From germline, CDR1 is LNHDA and CDR2 SQIVND (reference sequence). V lost 3 bases, J lost 10 bases, and 18 bases lay in between. CDR3 loop: CASSISAGLPVKLFF. The CDR3 DNA is TGTGCCAGTAGTATCAGCGCGGGACTCCCGGTAAAACTGTTTTTT.

The genes are TRBV7-9 and TRBJ2-7; D remains unclear. The CDR3 is 13 amino acids. Trimming removed 1 base at V and 2 bases at J, with 6 bases between. Germline CDR1 and CDR2: SEHNR and FQNEAQ (reference sequence). The CDR3 nucleotides are TGTGCCAGCAGCTTAGACGCGACCTACGAGCAGTACTTC. This encodes CASSLDATYEQYF.

This chain connects TRBV19 to TRBJ1-2, with 9 bases identical to TRBD1. The CDR3 covers 15 residues. Germline assignment: CDR1 LNHDA and CDR2 SQIVND (reference sequence). J gave up 1 base and V 5 bases, and 5 bases lay outside the gene matches. The CDR3 bases are TGTGCCAGTAGTGTCCCGGGACAGGGTAACTATGGCTACACCTTC. This codes for CASSVPGQGNYGYTF.

CDR3 amino acids: CASSTGLPQKRGELFF. CDR3 nucleotide sequence: TGTGCCAGCAGCACGGGACTACCCCAGAAGCGCGGGGAGCTGTTTTTT. The gene calls are TRBV5-6 and TRBJ2-2; 7 bases are shared with TRBD2. CDR1 and CDR2 from the germline V gene are SGHDT and YYEEEE. The CDR3 is made up of 16 amino acids. Trimming cost V 4 bases and J 7 bases; bases outside gene matches: 13.

The chain has TRBV6-5 and TRBJ1-1; a possible D gene is TRBD1 (5 bases). The CDR3 is 15 amino acids. V dropped 3 bases and J dropped 4 bases, with 15 bases sitting between them. Germline V gene sequence: CDR1 MNHEY, CDR2 SVGAGI. CDR3 amino acids: CASSYSTVGGTEAFF. In DNA form, the CDR3 reads TGTGCCAGCAGTTATTCCACGGTCGGGGGCACTGAAGCTTTCTTT.

The chain employs TRBV7-9 and TRBJ2-1; a weak D match, TRBD1 (6 bases). The CDR3 spans 15 residues. Germline CDR1 is SEHNR and CDR2 is FQNEAQ (reference sequence). Trimming took 6 bases from V and 5 from J, leaving 17 bases between them. The CDR3 region has the DNA TGTGCCAGCAGGGGGATCCTACAGGGAAACAATGAGCAGTTCTTC. Its protein product is CASRGILQGNNEQFF.

V and J are TRBV25-1 and TRBJ2-4, with a tentative D call TRBD1 (5 bases). Trimming took 5 bases from V and 8 from J, leaving 16 bases between them. The CDR3 runs to 14 residues. Germline CDR1 is MGHDK and CDR2 is SYGVNS. The CDR3 DNA sequence: TGTGCCAGCAGTAATTCCAGGGATTCGGACATTCAGTACTTC. Residues: CASSNSRDSDIQYF.

The chain joins TRBV6-5 to TRBJ1-5; D uncertain. V was pared by 0 bases and J by 1 base, with 4 bases between. Germline V CDR1 and CDR2: MNHEY, SVGAGI. CDR3 length: 14 residues. For the CDR3, the DNA is TGTGCCAGCAGTTACTCCGGGAGCAATCAGCCCCAGCATTTT. Its translation is CASSYSGSNQPQHF.

V is TRBV6-1 and J is TRBJ2-7, with D maybe TRBD1 (5 bases). From germline, CDR1 is MNHNS and CDR2 SASEGT. V dropped 4 bases and J dropped 3 bases, with 13 bases sitting between them. The CDR3 length is 14 residues. This CDR3 reads CASSVEDTYYEQYF. In DNA form, the CDR3 reads TGTGCCAGCAGTGTTGAGGACACTTACTACGAGCAGTACTTC.

The chain recombines TRBV14 with TRBJ2-3; D may be TRBD2 (6 bases). Germline assignment: CDR1 SGHDN and CDR2 FVKESK. The CDR3 is 16 amino acids. V was cut by 4 bases and J by 4 bases, with 18 bases left in between. The CDR3 loop reads CASSPGLSEFADTQYF. CDR3 in DNA: TGTGCCAGCAGCCCGGGACTTAGCGAGTTTGCAGATACGCAGTATTTT.

The V call is TRBV5-6, the J call TRBJ1-1, with unresolved D. From germline, CDR1 is SGHDT and CDR2 YYEEEE. Trimming left V 5 bases short and J 5 bases short, with 16 bases between. The CDR3 covers 14 residues. The CDR3: CASSRSWASTEAFF. DNA for the CDR3: TGTGCCAGCAGTCGAAGCTGGGCAAGTACTGAAGCTTTCTTT.

The chain joins TRBV2 to TRBJ2-3; 10 bases are a match to TRBD2. The CDR3 is 15 residues long. V shed 6 bases, J shed 2 bases, and the junction held 5 bases outside the gene matches. The germline V gene encodes CDR1 SNHLY and CDR2 FYNNEI. In DNA form, the CDR3 reads TGTGCCAGCAGAGTTAGCGGGAGGCCCACAGATACGCAGTATTTT. Its protein is CASRVSGRPTDTQYF. Based on the CDR3 plus reference TRBV2 and TRBJ2-3, the full variable domain is EPEVTQTPSHQVTQMGQEVILRCVPISNHLYFYWYRQILGQKVEFLVSFYNNEISEKSEIFDDQFSVERPDGSNFTLKIRSTKLEDSAMYFCASRVSGRPTDTQYFGPGTRLTVL.

V and J are TRBV27 and TRBJ1-2; D is possibly TRBD1 (5 bases). The V end was cut by 5 bases, the J end by 0 bases, with 13 bases between. The germline V gene encodes CDR1 MNHEY and CDR2 SMNVEV (reference sequence). The CDR3 loop spans 15 amino acids. CDR3 DNA: TGTGCCAGCAGTCTCAGGGCCCCAGCTAACTATGGCTACACCTTC. This translates into CASSLRAPANYGYTF.

The chain joins TRBV28 to TRBJ1-1, with D tentatively TRBD1 (5 bases). Trimming took off 6 bases at V and 1 base at J, with 15 bases between the two ends. The CDR3 spans 15 residues. From germline, CDR1 is MDHEN and CDR2 SYDVKM. CDR3 sequence (DNA): TGTGCCAGCAGCGATGTAGGGGTCTCGAACACTGAAGCTTTCTTT. Translating it yields CASSDVGVSNTEAFF. The full variable domain, with the rest looked up from reference TRBV28 and TRBJ1-1, is DVKVTQSSRYLVKRTGEKVFLECVQDMDHENMFWYRQDPGLGLRLIYFSYDVKMKEKGDIPEGYSVSREKKERFSLILESASTNQTSMYLCASSDVGVSNTEAFFGQGTRLTVV.

This rearrangement joins TRBV29-1 to TRBJ1-1; TRBD1 matches at 9 bases. CDR3 length: 14 residues. V was clipped by 6 bases and J by 5 bases; unmatched bases: 10. CDR1 and CDR2 from the germline V gene are SQVTM and ANQGSEA. CDR3 in amino acids: CSVATGQGWTEAFF. The CDR3 region has the DNA TGCAGCGTCGCAACGGGACAGGGATGGACTGAAGCTTTCTTT.

The chain carries TRBV9 and TRBJ1-4; weak D call: TRBD1 (5 bases). V lost 4 bases and J lost 1, with 14 bases in between. The CDR3 totals 16 residues. The germline gives CDR1 SGDLS, CDR2 YYNGEE. The CDR3 nucleotides read TGTGCCAGCAGCCCCAGCGGGGGAGGAACTAATGAAAAACTGTTTTTT. Amino acids: CASSPSGGGTNEKLFF.

This sequence joins TRBV11-2 and TRBJ2-1, with D hard to call. This CDR3 has 14 residues. Germline CDR1 is SGHAT and CDR2 is FQNNGV. The V end was cut by 4 bases, the J end by 0 bases, with 7 bases between. CDR3 protein: CASSSVSSYNEQFF. Written as DNA, the CDR3 is TGTGCCAGCAGCTCGGTAAGCTCCTACAATGAGCAGTTCTTC.

The gene calls are TRBV4-1 and TRBJ2-1; TRBD2 agrees at 9 bases. CDR3 length equals 15 residues. Germline-derived CDR1 and CDR2 are MGHRA and YSYEKL. Trimming at V came to 0 bases and at J to 9 bases, leaving 6 bases not matched to a gene. The CDR3 protein is CASSQEGLAVGEQFF. The CDR3 nucleotides are TGCGCCAGCAGCCAAGAGGGACTAGCAGTCGGTGAGCAGTTCTTC.